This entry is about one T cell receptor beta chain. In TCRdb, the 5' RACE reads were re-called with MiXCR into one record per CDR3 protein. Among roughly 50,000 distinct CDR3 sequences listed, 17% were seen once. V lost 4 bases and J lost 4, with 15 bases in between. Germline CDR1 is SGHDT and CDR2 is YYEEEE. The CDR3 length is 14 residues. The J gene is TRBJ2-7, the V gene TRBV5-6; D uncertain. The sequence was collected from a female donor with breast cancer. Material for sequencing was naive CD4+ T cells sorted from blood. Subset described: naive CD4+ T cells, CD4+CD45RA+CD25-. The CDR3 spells CASSPELNRYEQYF. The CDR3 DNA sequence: TGTGCCAGCAGCCCCGAACTGAATCGATACGAGCAGTACTTC.